These 24 T cell receptor beta chains were sequenced from one sample in a study of siplizumab effects on memory and regulatory T cells. Sequencing used immunoSEQ multiplex PCR; TCRdb keeps in-frame clones, though not all of them. Of more than 95,000 clones listed, nearly 95% are singletons. Sequencing was carried out using Tregs sorted from blood. Receptors were obtained from a human donor in good health.

The chain is built from TRBV6-5 and TRBJ2-7; D remains ambiguous. From germline, CDR1 is MNHEY and CDR2 SVGAGI. The length of the CDR3 is 12 residues. The germline V and J ends were trimmed by 5 bases and 4 bases, with 9 bases remaining between them. CDR3 bases: TGTGCCAGCAGTCACCTCCCTTACGAGCAGTACTTC. Its protein product is CASSHLPYEQYF.

The chain joins TRBV2 to TRBJ2-1; D ambiguous. Deletions cut 4 bases from V and 8 bases from J, with 6 bases between. The CDR3 runs to 11 residues. Looked up from germline, CDR1 is SNHLY and CDR2 is FYNNEI. The CDR3 sequence is CASSGGYEQFF. Here the CDR3 DNA reads TGTGCCAGCAGTGGAGGCTATGAGCAGTTCTTC.

This clone has only one observation. The chain employs TRBV27 and TRBJ1-1; tentatively, D is TRBD1 (6 bases). The V end was cut by 2 bases, the J end by 5 bases, with 15 bases between. Germline-derived CDR1 and CDR2 are MNHEY and SMNVEV (reference sequence). The CDR3 runs 15 residues. The CDR3, as DNA: TGTGCCAGCAGTTTAGTGGGGGCGCGGATGACTGAAGCTTTCTTT. Protein: CASSLVGARMTEAFF.

V usage is TRBV6-5 and J usage is TRBJ1-1, with D hard to call. The CDR3 is made up of 13 amino acids. The ends were cut back, 6 bases at V and 9 bases at J, with 17 bases in the middle. Looked up from germline, CDR1 is MNHEY and CDR2 is SVGAGI. CDR3 loop: CASRPDSNSQAFF. As DNA, the CDR3 is TGTGCCAGCAGGCCAGACTCGAACTCACAAGCTTTCTTT.

The chain has TRBV6-6 and TRBJ1-2, with a possible D match to TRBD1 (5 bases). The CDR3 sequence is 16 residues long. V lost 6 bases, J lost 7 bases, and 24 bases lay in between. The germline V gene encodes CDR1 MNHNY and CDR2 SVGAGI (reference sequence). This CDR3 reads CASSVPISAGSSGYTF. CDR3 in DNA: TGTGCCAGCAGCGTCCCGATCTCGGCAGGGTCCAGTGGCTACACCTTC.

This chain uses TRBV27 with TRBJ1-2; D is undetermined. Germline loops: CDR1 MNHEY, CDR2 SMNVEV (reference sequence). Trimming pared 3 bases from V and 4 bases from J, leaving 15 bases between. The CDR3 extends over 15 amino acids. CDR3 sequence: CASSFSPASAYGYTF. The CDR3 region has the DNA TGTGCCAGCAGTTTCTCACCCGCTAGTGCCTATGGCTACACCTTC.

The gene calls are TRBV6-5 and TRBJ2-5; no clear D. This CDR3 contains 14 residues. Per germline, CDR1 MNHEY and CDR2 SVGAGI. V lost 0 bases and J 2 bases, leaving 7 bases between the germline ends. The CDR3 here is CASSYSVLQETQYF. The CDR3 DNA reads TGTGCCAGCAGTTACTCGGTCCTACAAGAGACCCAGTACTTC.

The chain combines TRBV27 with TRBJ1-1, with D maybe TRBD1 (5 bases). V lost 3 bases, J lost 0 bases, and 5 bases lay in between. This CDR3 has 13 amino acids. Germline CDR1 MNHEY, CDR2 SMNVEV (reference sequence). The CDR3 DNA follows: TGTGCCAGCAGTTTGACAGTGAACACTGAAGCTTTCTTT. Its translation is CASSLTVNTEAFF.

The chain has TRBV14 and TRBJ1-4; TRBD1 is a possible D gene (5 bases). Per the germline V gene, CDR1 is SGHDN and CDR2 is FVKESK. The CDR3 extends over 15 amino acids. The ends were cut back, 3 bases at V and 7 bases at J, with 15 bases in the middle. Written as DNA, the CDR3 is TGTGCCAGCAGCCACCAGGGTAGATGGAGTGAAAAACTGTTTTTT. Protein product: CASSHQGRWSEKLFF.

The chain combines TRBV7-8 with TRBJ2-7, with 10 positions matching TRBD1. The CDR3 is made up of 15 amino acids. CDR1 and CDR2 (germline): SGHVS, FQNEAQ. The V gene end was trimmed by 5 bases and the J gene end by 7 bases; junction bases not matched to a gene: 11. The CDR3 DNA sequence: TGTGCCAGCAGCGGTCGGGACAGGGGCGTACTGGAGCAGTACTTC. Its translation is CASSGRDRGVLEQYF.

V and J are TRBV6-5 and TRBJ2-3; D is unclear. CDR1 is MNHEY, CDR2 SVGAGI, per germline. Trimming pared 3 bases from V and 2 bases from J, leaving 9 bases between. This CDR3 comprises 14 residues. Written as DNA, the CDR3 is TGTGCCAGCAGTTATACCCGAGTCACAGATACGCAGTATTTT. This translates into CASSYTRVTDTQYF.

The chain joins TRBV27 to TRBJ1-4; TRBD1 is a possible D gene (5 bases). V dropped 4 bases and J dropped 4 bases, with 19 bases sitting between them. CDR3 length: 17 residues. Germline CDR1 reads MNHEY; CDR2 reads SMNVEV (reference sequence). DNA for the CDR3: TGTGCCAGCAGTTCAACCCACCCGGGACTCGTTAATGAAAAACTGTTTTTT. It specifies CASSSTHPGLVNEKLFF.

This clone appeared once. This chain connects TRBV7-8 to TRBJ2-7, with D tentatively TRBD1 (6 bases). The V and J ends lost 4 bases and 3 bases respectively, with 19 bases between them. Germline V gene lookup returns CDR1 SGHVS and CDR2 FQNEAQ. The CDR3 contains 16 residues. CDR3 amino acids: CASSYMGTNGDYEQYF. The CDR3 DNA follows: TGTGCCAGCAGCTACATGGGGACAAATGGGGACTACGAGCAGTACTTC.

V usage is TRBV4-1 and J usage is TRBJ1-2; weak D call: TRBD1 (5 bases). Looked up from germline, CDR1 is MGHRA and CDR2 is YSYEKL. This CDR3 comprises 15 residues. V was pared by 2 bases and J by 7 bases, with 17 bases between. CDR3 region: CASSQPGQGYSGYTF. The DNA of the CDR3 is TGCGCCAGCAGCCAACCAGGCCAGGGTTATAGTGGCTACACCTTC.

The rearrangement uses TRBV5-1 and TRBJ2-1, with TRBD2 identical over 9 bases. This CDR3 is 14 amino acids long. After removal of 1 base from V and 4 bases from J, the junction contained 0 bases not matched to a gene. Germline values: CDR1 SGHRS, CDR2 YFSETQ. Here the CDR3 DNA reads TGCGCCAGCAGCTTGAGCGGGGGGTACAATGAGCAGTTCTTC. It codes for CASSLSGGYNEQFF.

This clone was detected only once. The genes are TRBV14 and TRBJ1-6; TRBD1 agrees at 7 bases. After removal of 4 bases from V and 9 bases from J, the junction contained 3 bases not matched to a gene. CDR1 SGHDN and CDR2 FVKESK come from the germline V gene. The CDR3 is 13 residues long. CDR3 region: CASSLRGRSPLHF. The CDR3 coding sequence is TGTGCCAGCAGCCTGAGGGGGCGTTCACCCCTCCACTTT.

The CDR3, as DNA: TGTGCCAGCTCACCAATCCGCAGGGTGGAGGGATCGTCCTATGGCTACACCTTC. Protein: CASSPIRRVEGSSYGYTF. This chain links TRBV18 with TRBJ1-2, with D maybe TRBD1 (5 bases). The germline V gene has CDR1 KGHSH and CDR2 LQKENI. The length of the CDR3 is 18 residues. Trimming shortened V by 2 bases and J by 4 bases, and 23 bases separated the two germline ends.

The genes are TRBV5-4 and TRBJ2-7, with D possibly matching TRBD1 (7 bases). The CDR3 consists of 14 residues. The V end was cut by 4 bases, the J end by 3 bases, with 14 bases between. The germline gives CDR1 SGHNT, CDR2 YYREEE (reference sequence). CDR3 region: CASSRRGQNYEQYF. In DNA form, the CDR3 reads TGTGCCAGCAGCCGGCGGGGACAGAACTACGAGCAGTACTTC.

The gene calls are TRBV11-2 and TRBJ2-1; no clear D gene. The CDR3 extends over 15 amino acids. Per the germline V gene, CDR1 is SGHAT and CDR2 is FQNNGV. The germline V and J ends were trimmed by 0 bases and 10 bases, with 16 bases remaining between them. The CDR3 here is CASSLDWAASIEQFF. CDR3 bases: TGTGCCAGCAGCTTAGATTGGGCGGCGAGCATCGAGCAGTTCTTC.

This chain links TRBV19 with TRBJ1-5; no definite D call. The CDR3 covers 15 residues. The germline CDR1 and CDR2 sequences are LNHDA and SQIVND (reference sequence). V shed 3 bases and J shed 5 bases, with 14 bases lying between them. CDR3 region: CASSIRYRSHQPQHF. The CDR3 DNA follows: TGTGCCAGTAGTATTAGGTACCGTTCGCATCAGCCCCAGCATTTT.

The chain uses TRBV30 and TRBJ1-2; weak D call: TRBD1 (6 bases). Germline V gene data show CDR1 as GTSNPN and CDR2 as SVGIG (reference sequence). The CDR3 is made up of 13 amino acids. V lost 4 bases and J 8 bases, leaving 17 bases between the germline ends. The CDR3 DNA follows: TGTGCCTGGAACAGGGAAGAGGTCGGCGGCTACACCTTC. Translating gives CAWNREEVGGYTF.

This chain links TRBV29-1 with TRBJ2-4; either TRBD1 or TRBD2 may fit D (5 bases each). The length of the CDR3 is 17 residues. Trimming stripped 7 bases from V and 0 bases from J, with 22 bases between. The germline CDR1 and CDR2 sequences are SQVTM and ANQGSEA. CDR3 DNA sequence: TGCAGCGCAAGGGCGCTGTCAGGGACGTTAGCCAAAAACATTCAGTACTTC. Amino acids: CSARALSGTLAKNIQYF. Complete variable domain (other parts from reference TRBV29-1 and TRBJ2-4): SAVISQKPSRDICQRGTSLTIQCQVDSQVTMMFWYRQQPGQSLTLIATANQGSEATYESGFVIDKFPISRPNLTFSTLTVSNMSPEDSSIYLCSARALSGTLAKNIQYFGAGTRLSVL.

V and J are TRBV6-6 and TRBJ2-7, with D perhaps matching TRBD1 (6 bases). Trimming stripped 8 bases from V and 3 bases from J, with 14 bases between. Germline CDR1 and CDR2: MNHNY and SVGAGI (reference sequence). The CDR3 is 13 amino acids. The CDR3 DNA sequence: TGTGCCAGCGGCCGGGACACTGGCTACGAGCAGTACTTC. It codes for CASGRDTGYEQYF.

The chain links TRBV6-4 to TRBJ2-2, with 10 nucleotides matching TRBD2. Germline V CDR1 and CDR2: MRHNA, SNTAGT. The V and J ends lost 5 bases and 6 bases, in that order; junction bases with no gene match: 6. This CDR3 comprises 15 residues. CDR3 residues: CASSPGTSEAGELFF. The CDR3 region has the DNA TGTGCCAGCAGTCCGGGGACTAGCGAGGCCGGGGAGCTGTTTTTT.